The 25 T cell receptor beta chains given below trace back to one sample, sequenced in a study of ipilimumab plus nivolumab after autologous stem cell transplantation. Libraries were prepared by immunoSEQ multiplex PCR; TCRdb keeps only in-frame clonotypes and omits some of them. This table has 7,500 to 10,000 clones, roughly 69% appearing once. Sample: PBMCs, taken in a trial of ipilimumab plus nivolumab as post-transplant consolidation. The receptor set was obtained from a female donor with multiple myeloma.

CDR3 in amino acids: CASSLVGVHTGELFF. Written as DNA, the CDR3 is TGTGCCAGCAGCTTAGTAGGGGTTCATACCGGGGAGCTGTTTTTT. The chain couples TRBV11-2 to TRBJ2-2, with D perhaps TRBD1 (5 bases). CDR1 SGHAT and CDR2 FQNNGV come from the germline V gene. The V end was cut by 1 base, the J end by 5 bases, with 11 bases between. The CDR3 has 15 residues.

The J gene is TRBJ2-7, the V gene TRBV27; the match to TRBD2 covers 8 bases. Germline V gives CDR1 MNHEY, CDR2 SMNVEV (reference sequence). Losses at the gene ends were 2 bases for V and 2 bases for J; bases not matched to a gene: 2. CDR3 length: 14 residues. The CDR3 loop is CASSLVGLAYEQYF. The DNA for the CDR3 is TGTGCCAGCAGTTTAGTGGGACTAGCCTACGAGCAGTACTTC.

The CDR3 coding sequence is TGTGCCAGCAGTCCGCGGACGGGGAACACTGAAGCTTTCTTT. Residues: CASSPRTGNTEAFF. The chain combines TRBV6-5 with TRBJ1-1, with D uncertain. V lost 5 bases and J 1 base, leaving 11 bases between the germline ends. Germline V lookup: CDR1 MNHEY, CDR2 SVGAGI. The CDR3 contains 14 residues.

This rearrangement joins TRBV5-1 to TRBJ2-1; D may correspond to TRBD1 or TRBD2 (6 bases each). Per the germline V gene, CDR1 is SGHRS and CDR2 is YFSETQ. The V and J ends lost 7 bases and 3 bases respectively, with 20 bases between them. The CDR3 sequence is 16 residues long. CDR3 in amino acids: CASSPGGTSGYNEQFF. The CDR3 coding sequence is TGCGCCAGCTCCCCTGGGGGGACAAGTGGCTACAATGAGCAGTTCTTC.

A few counts support this clone. The rearrangement uses TRBV9 and TRBJ2-5; 8 nucleotides line up with TRBD1. The CDR3 runs to 15 residues. Germline CDR1 reads SGDLS; CDR2 reads YYNGEE. Germline trimming cut 0 bases from V and 1 base from J; bases unmatched to any gene: 2. CDR3 DNA: TGTGCCAGCAGCGTAGCGACAGGGGCCCAAGAGACCCAGTACTTC. This gives the protein CASSVATGAQETQYF.

The V and J genes are TRBV6-4 and TRBJ2-7; D is unclear. Germline V gives CDR1 MRHNA, CDR2 SNTAGT. The germline V and J ends were trimmed by 8 bases and 3 bases, with 5 bases remaining between them. The CDR3 spans 10 residues. CDR3 in DNA: TGTGCCAGCCAATTCTACGAGCAGTACTTC. This encodes CASQFYEQYF.

This clone was counted only a few times. V and J are TRBV11-2 and TRBJ2-7; D is unresolved. Germline-derived CDR1 and CDR2 are SGHAT and FQNNGV. V was shortened by 1 base and J by 4 bases, with 5 bases between the two germline ends. The CDR3 spans 12 residues. This CDR3 reads CASSLGRYEQYF. The CDR3, as DNA: TGTGCCAGCAGCTTAGGACGTTACGAGCAGTACTTC.

The CDR3 loop is CASSISRATETNEKLFF. CDR3 in DNA: TGTGCCAGTAGTATTTCGAGGGCAACTGAGACTAATGAAAAACTGTTTTTT. The chain recombines TRBV19 with TRBJ1-4; no firm D call. Germline V CDR1 and CDR2: LNHDA, SQIVND (reference sequence). The CDR3 has 17 amino acids. V gave up 3 bases and J gave up 2 bases, with 16 bases separating them.

By proportion, this clone is large. The chain couples TRBV11-3 to TRBJ2-2, with D possibly matching TRBD1 (6 bases). Germline assignment: CDR1 SGHNT and CDR2 YENEEA. V gave up 4 bases and J gave up 2 bases, with 11 bases separating them. The CDR3 totals 15 residues. The CDR3, as DNA: TGTGCCAGCAGCTCCTACAGGGAAAACACCGGGGAGCTGTTTTTT. It specifies CASSSYRENTGELFF.

With regard to this clone: This could be a read error, since a much larger clone is one nucleotide away. Other DNA sequences within the sample encode an identical CDR3. The V gene is TRBV7-4, the J gene TRBJ1-3; 9 bases are shared with TRBD1. There are 16 residues in the CDR3. V was pared by 3 bases and J by 0 bases, with 3 bases of the junction left unmatched. Germline V CDR1 and CDR2: SGHVT, SQSDAQ. The CDR3 nucleotides read TGTGCCAGCAGCTTGACAGGGGGAAACTCTGGAAACACCATATATTTT. Translating it yields CASSLTGGNSGNTIYF. The full variable domain, its missing parts supplied by reference TRBV7-4 and TRBJ1-3, is GAGVSQSPRYKVAKRGRDVALRCDSISGHVTLYWYRQTLGQGSEVLTYSQSDAQRDKSGRPSGRFSAERPERSVSTLKIQRTEQGDSAVYLCASSLTGGNSGNTIYFGEGSWLTVV.

This clone has a handful of counts. The chain has TRBV27 and TRBJ2-7; the D gene is possibly TRBD1 (5 bases). There are 17 residues in the CDR3. Germline V lookup: CDR1 MNHEY, CDR2 SMNVEV (reference sequence). Trimming left V 6 bases short and J 3 bases short, with 24 bases between. CDR3 in amino acids: CASSYNPPSLGDYEQYF. CDR3 in DNA: TGTGCCAGCAGCTACAACCCCCCGTCTCTAGGGGACTACGAGCAGTACTTC.

A note on this clone: Other DNA sequences in the same sample also yield this CDR3. J is TRBJ2-7 and V is TRBV28, with unresolved D. V was trimmed by 2 bases and J by 4 bases, leaving 6 bases between them. Germline V CDR1 and CDR2: MDHEN, SYDVKM. This CDR3 spans 12 amino acids. The DNA of the CDR3 is TGTGCCAGCAGTTTACCCGATTACGAGCAGTACTTC. Translation: CASSLPDYEQYF.

The chain is built from TRBV28 and TRBJ1-1; 9 bases agree with TRBD1. This CDR3 is built from 13 residues. The V gene end was trimmed by 6 bases and the J gene end by 4 bases; junction bases not matched to a gene: 3. CDR1 is MDHEN and CDR2 is SYDVKM in the germline V gene. The CDR3 protein is CASRPQGATEAFF. Here the CDR3 DNA reads TGTGCCAGCAGACCACAGGGGGCCACTGAAGCTTTCTTT.

This clone appeared a single time. The gene calls are TRBV11-3 and TRBJ1-1, with D hard to call. This CDR3 has 14 residues. CDR1 and CDR2 from the germline V gene are SGHNT and YENEEA. The germline V and J ends were trimmed by 3 bases and 2 bases, with 10 bases remaining between them. The CDR3 DNA reads TGTGCCAGCAGCTTTTCCCTTGGAAACACTGAAGCTTTCTTT. Amino acid sequence: CASSFSLGNTEAFF. The full variable domain, completed using reference TRBV11-3 and TRBJ1-1, is EAGVVQSPRYKIIEKKQPVAFWCNPISGHNTLYWYLQNLGQGPELLIRYENEEAVDDSQLPKDRFSAERLKGVDSTLKIQPAELGDSAVYLCASSFSLGNTEAFFGQGTRLTVV.

V and J are TRBV9 and TRBJ1-3; D perhaps matches TRBD1 (5 bases). This CDR3 is built from 16 residues. Germline CDR1 is SGDLS and CDR2 is YYNGEE. V lost 3 bases and J lost 0, with 13 bases in between. The CDR3 is CASSGGEGSSGNTIYF. The CDR3 DNA reads as TGTGCCAGCAGCGGGGGGGAGGGAAGCTCTGGAAACACCATATATTTT.

V and J are TRBV5-6 and TRBJ2-7, with D unclear. Germline V CDR1 and CDR2: SGHDT, YYEEEE. This CDR3 is built from 12 residues. V lost 3 bases and J lost 3, with 7 bases in between. The CDR3 DNA reads TGTGCCAGCAGCTCGAACTTCTACGAGCAGTACTTC. It codes for CASSSNFYEQYF.

This chain uses TRBV28 with TRBJ2-2; 8 bases are shared with TRBD2. The germline CDR1 and CDR2 sequences are MDHEN and SYDVKM. The CDR3 consists of 16 residues. Trimming at V came to 6 bases and at J to 5 bases, leaving 11 bases not matched to a gene. CDR3 amino acids: CASRPSGTSGTGELFF. The CDR3, as DNA: TGTGCCAGCAGGCCTTCCGGGACTAGTGGGACCGGGGAGCTGTTTTTT.

Judged by abundance, this clone is medium-sized. V gene TRBV5-6 combines with J gene TRBJ2-7; D remains ambiguous. Trimming removed 2 bases at V and 2 bases at J, with 8 bases between. Looked up from germline, CDR1 is SGHDT and CDR2 is YYEEEE. The CDR3 is 13 residues long. CDR3 sequence reads: CASSFGRAYEQYF. CDR3 DNA: TGTGCCAGCAGCTTTGGACGGGCCTACGAGCAGTACTTC.

This clone has more than one count but fewer than ten. V is TRBV7-9 and J is TRBJ1-1; no firm D call. V was cut by 5 bases and J by 7 bases, with 8 bases left in between. The V gene's germline CDR1 is SEHNR and CDR2 FQNEAQ (reference sequence). The CDR3 is 11 amino acids. CDR3 in amino acids: CASSEQSEAFF. In nucleotides, the CDR3 is TGTGCCAGCAGCGAGCAGAGTGAAGCTTTCTTT. Drawing the rest from reference TRBV7-9 and TRBJ1-1, the complete variable domain is DTGVSQNPRHKITKRGQNVTFRCDPISEHNRLYWYRQTLGQGPEFLTYFQNEAQLEKSRLLSDRFSAERPKGSFSTLEIQRTEQGDSAMYLCASSEQSEAFFGQGTRLTVV.

In nucleotides, the CDR3 is TGTGCCAGCAGCAAAACCTCTTGGGATGAGCAGTTCTTC. As protein: CASSKTSWDEQFF. The chain has TRBV11-3 and TRBJ2-1, with no clear D. This CDR3 contains 13 residues. CDR1 is SGHNT and CDR2 is YENEEA in the germline V gene. The V and J ends lost 5 bases and 8 bases respectively, with 13 bases between them.

Written as DNA, the CDR3 is TGTGCCAGCAGGCAAACAGCGCTAACCTACGAGCAGTACTTC. It yields the protein CASRQTALTYEQYF. V usage is TRBV2 and J usage is TRBJ2-7, with D unresolved. Germline V gives CDR1 SNHLY, CDR2 FYNNEI. V was pared by 6 bases and J by 2 bases, with 14 bases between. CDR3 length equals 14 residues.

The V gene is TRBV19, the J gene TRBJ1-2; a possible D gene is TRBD1 (5 bases). This CDR3 spans 14 amino acids. V lost 3 bases and J lost 0, with 8 bases in between. Per germline, CDR1 LNHDA and CDR2 SQIVND (reference sequence). DNA of the CDR3: TGTGCCAGTAGTATGGACACACCTAACTATGGCTACACCTTC. Amino acid sequence: CASSMDTPNYGYTF.

In its sample, this clone was seen a few times. The chain employs TRBV29-1 and TRBJ1-2; the D gene is possibly TRBD1 (6 bases). There are 12 residues in the CDR3. Germline-derived CDR1 and CDR2 are SQVTM and ANQGSEA. V was pared by 8 bases and J by 2 bases, with 12 bases between. Here the CDR3 reads CSSLGGNYGYTF. DNA for the CDR3: TGCAGCTCCTTAGGGGGGAACTATGGCTACACCTTC.

The gene calls are TRBV7-8 and TRBJ1-1; unclear D gene. The CDR3 totals 13 residues. CDR1 and CDR2 from the germline V gene are SGHVS and FQNEAQ. V dropped 0 bases and J dropped 1 base, with 3 bases sitting between them. The CDR3 spells CASSLAPNTEAFF. CDR3 coding DNA: TGTGCCAGCAGCTTAGCTCCGAACACTGAAGCTTTCTTT.

This clone is a singleton in its sample. The chain employs TRBV7-9 and TRBJ1-3, with D maybe TRBD1 (6 bases). From germline, CDR1 is SEHNR and CDR2 FQNEAQ (reference sequence). The V end was cut by 1 base, the J end by 8 bases, with 12 bases between. The CDR3 spans 14 residues. CDR3 protein: CASSLGTEVDTIYF. The CDR3 coding sequence is TGTGCCAGCAGCTTAGGGACAGAGGTGGACACCATATATTTT.